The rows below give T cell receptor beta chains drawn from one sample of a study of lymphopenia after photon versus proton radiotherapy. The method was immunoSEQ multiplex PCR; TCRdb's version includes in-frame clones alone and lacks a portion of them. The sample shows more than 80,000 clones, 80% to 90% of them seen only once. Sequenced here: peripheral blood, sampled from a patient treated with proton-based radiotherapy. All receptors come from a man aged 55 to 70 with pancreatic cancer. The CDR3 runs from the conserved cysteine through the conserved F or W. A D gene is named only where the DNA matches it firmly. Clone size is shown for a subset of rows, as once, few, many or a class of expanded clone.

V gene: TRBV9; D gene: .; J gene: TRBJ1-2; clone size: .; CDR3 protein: CASRPGSGNYGYTF; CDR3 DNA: TGTGCCAGCAGACCGGGGTCAGGGAACTATGGCTACACCTTC
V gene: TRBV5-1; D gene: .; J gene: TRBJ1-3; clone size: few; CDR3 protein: CASSRSSFPRGTGNTIYF; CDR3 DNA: TGCGCCAGCAGCCGAAGCTCGTTCCCACGAGGTACTGGAAACACCATATATTTT
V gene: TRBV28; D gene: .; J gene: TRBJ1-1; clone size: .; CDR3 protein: CASWTSGIAFF; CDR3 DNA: TGTGCCAGCTGGACATCAGGTATAGCTTTCTTT
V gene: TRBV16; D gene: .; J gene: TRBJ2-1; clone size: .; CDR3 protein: CASSRQSLDNEQFF; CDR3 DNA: TGTGCCAGCAGTCGGCAGAGCCTCGACAATGAGCAGTTCTTC
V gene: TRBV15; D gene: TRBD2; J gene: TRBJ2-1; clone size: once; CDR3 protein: CATSSLGLVGNEQFF; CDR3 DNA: TGTGCCACCAGCAGTCTCGGACTAGTCGGTAATGAGCAGTTCTTC
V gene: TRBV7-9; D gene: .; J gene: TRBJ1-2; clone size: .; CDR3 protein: CASSPPRDVGYGYTF; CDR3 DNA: TGTGCCAGCAGCCCCCCCAGGGACGTAGGCTATGGCTACACCTTT
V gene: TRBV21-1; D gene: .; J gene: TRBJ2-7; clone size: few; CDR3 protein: CASSKVSAGDYEQYF; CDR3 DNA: TGTGCCAGCAGCAAAGTCTCAGCGGGAGACTACGAGCAGTACTTC
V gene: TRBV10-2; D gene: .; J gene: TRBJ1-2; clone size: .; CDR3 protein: CASSLTAPEGPPNYGYTF; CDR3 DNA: TGCGCCAGCAGTTTAACCGCCCCCGAGGGTCCTCCTAACTATGGCTACACCTTC
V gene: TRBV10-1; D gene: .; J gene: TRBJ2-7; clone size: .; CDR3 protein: CASKKKEDEQYF; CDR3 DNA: TGCGCCAGCAAGAAGAAAGAGGACGAGCAGTACTTC
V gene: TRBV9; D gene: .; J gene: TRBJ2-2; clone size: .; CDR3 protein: CASRDPRPNTGELFF; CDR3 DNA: TGTGCCAGCAGGGACCCACGTCCGAACACCGGGGAGCTGTTTTTT
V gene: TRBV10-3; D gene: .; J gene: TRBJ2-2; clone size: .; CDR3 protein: CAISGSTLGGFANTGELFF; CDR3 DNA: TGTGCCATCAGTGGGAGTACACTAGGGGGTTTCGCGAACACCGGGGAGCTGTTTTTT
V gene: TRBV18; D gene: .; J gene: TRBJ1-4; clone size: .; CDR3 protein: CASSPIGAATNEKLFF; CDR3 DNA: TGTGCCAGCTCACCAATCGGGGCGGCAACTAATGAAAAACTGTTTTTT
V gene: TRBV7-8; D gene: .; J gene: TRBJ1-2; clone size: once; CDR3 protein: CASSFTDYGYTF; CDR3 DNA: TGTGCCAGCAGCTTTACCGACTATGGCTACACCTTC
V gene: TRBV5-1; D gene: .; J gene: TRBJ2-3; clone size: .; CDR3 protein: CASSPLARTGPDTQYF; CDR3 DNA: TGCGCCAGCAGCCCCCTAGCGAGAACCGGGCCAGATACGCAGTATTTT
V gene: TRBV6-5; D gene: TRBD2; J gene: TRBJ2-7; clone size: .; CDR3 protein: CASSSTSGRSKEQYF; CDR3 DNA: TGTGCCAGCAGTTCAACTAGCGGGAGGTCGAAAGAGCAGTACTTC
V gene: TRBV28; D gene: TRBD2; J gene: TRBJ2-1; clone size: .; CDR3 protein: CASSFGLAGNLNEQFF; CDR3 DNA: TGTGCCAGCAGTTTTGGGCTAGCGGGAAATCTCAATGAGCAGTTCTTC
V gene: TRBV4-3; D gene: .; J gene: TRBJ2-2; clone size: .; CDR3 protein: CASSHDRSTGELFF; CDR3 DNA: TGCGCCAGCAGCCACGACAGGTCCACCGGGGAGCTGTTTTTT
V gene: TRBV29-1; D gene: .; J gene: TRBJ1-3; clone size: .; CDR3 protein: CSVDSGNTIYF; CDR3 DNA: TGCAGCGTTGATTCCGGAAACACCATATATTTT
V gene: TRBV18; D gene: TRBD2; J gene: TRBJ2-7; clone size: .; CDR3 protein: CASSPLGRGNEQYF; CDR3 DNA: TGTGCCAGCTCACCACTGGGGCGGGGGAACGAGCAGTACTTC
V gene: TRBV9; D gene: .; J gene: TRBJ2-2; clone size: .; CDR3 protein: CASSVAAQNTGELFF; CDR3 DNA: TGTGCCAGCAGCGTAGCGGCCCAGAACACCGGGGAGCTGTTTTTT
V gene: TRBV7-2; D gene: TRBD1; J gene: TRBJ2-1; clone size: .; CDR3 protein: CASSFDRANEQFF; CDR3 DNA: TGTGCCAGCAGCTTTGACAGGGCTAATGAGCAGTTCTTC
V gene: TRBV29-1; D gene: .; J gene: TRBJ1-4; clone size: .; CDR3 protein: CSVEAAIEGSEKLFF; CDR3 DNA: TGCAGCGTTGAAGCCGCTATAGAGGGGTCGGAAAAACTGTTTTTT
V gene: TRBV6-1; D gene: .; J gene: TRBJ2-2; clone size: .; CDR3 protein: CAIPTGGLATGELFF; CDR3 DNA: TGTGCCATCCCTACAGGCGGGTTGGCAACCGGGGAGCTGTTTTTT
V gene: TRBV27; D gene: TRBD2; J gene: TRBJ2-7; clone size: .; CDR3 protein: CASSLKSGLMAGEQYF; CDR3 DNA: TGTGCCAGCTCCCTTAAGTCGGGACTAATGGCGGGTGAGCAGTACTTC
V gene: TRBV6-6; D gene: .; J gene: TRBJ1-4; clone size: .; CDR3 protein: CASSSVDEKLFF; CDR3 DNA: TGTGCCAGCAGCTCCGTCGATGAAAAACTGTTTTTT
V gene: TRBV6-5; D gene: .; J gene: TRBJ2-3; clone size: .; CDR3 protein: CASSLRTGSDTQYF; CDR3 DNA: TGTGCCAGCAGTCTACGGACGGGTTCCGATACGCAGTATTTT
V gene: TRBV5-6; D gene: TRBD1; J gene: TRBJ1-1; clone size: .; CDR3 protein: CASSRTGVTEAFF; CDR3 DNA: TGTGCCAGCAGCCGGACAGGGGTCACTGAAGCTTTCTTT
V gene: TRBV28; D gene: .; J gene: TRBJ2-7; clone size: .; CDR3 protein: CASRAQDYSYEQYF; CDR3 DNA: TGTGCCAGCAGAGCTCAGGACTATTCCTACGAGCAGTACTTC
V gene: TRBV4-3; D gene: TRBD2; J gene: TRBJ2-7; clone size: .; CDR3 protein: CASSQDRGGRYEQYF; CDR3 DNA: TGCGCCAGCAGCCAAGATCGCGGGGGACGCTACGAGCAGTACTTC
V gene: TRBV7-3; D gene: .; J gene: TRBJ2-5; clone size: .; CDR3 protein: CASSLQRSETQYF; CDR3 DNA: TGTGCCAGCAGCTTACAGAGAAGCGAGACCCAGTACTTC
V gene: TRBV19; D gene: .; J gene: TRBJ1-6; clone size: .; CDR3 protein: CARITGTPNSPLHF; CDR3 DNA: TGTGCCAGAATTACCGGGACGCCAAATTCACCCCTCCACTTT
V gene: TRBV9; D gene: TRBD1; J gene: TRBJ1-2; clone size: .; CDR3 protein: CASSALDRLAGGYTF; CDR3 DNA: TGTGCCAGCAGCGCTTTGGACAGGTTAGCGGGGGGCTACACCTTC
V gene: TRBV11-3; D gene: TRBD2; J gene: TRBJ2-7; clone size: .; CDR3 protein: CASSLRATSGFFAYEQYF; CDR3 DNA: TGTGCCAGCAGCTTGCGTGCGACTAGCGGGTTTTTCGCCTACGAGCAGTACTTC
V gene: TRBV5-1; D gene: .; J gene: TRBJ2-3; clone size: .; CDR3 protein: CASRTGTVLFDTQYF; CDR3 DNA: TGCGCCAGCAGAACCGGGACCGTCCTTTTTGATACGCAGTATTTT
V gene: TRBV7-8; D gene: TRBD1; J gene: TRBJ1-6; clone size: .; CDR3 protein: CASSLGGQGAPLHF; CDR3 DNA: TGTGCCAGCAGCTTAGGCGGGCAGGGGGCCCCCCTCCACTTT
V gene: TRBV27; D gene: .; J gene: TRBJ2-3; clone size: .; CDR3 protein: CASSWGDRTTDTQYF; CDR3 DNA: TGTGCCAGCAGTTGGGGGGACAGAACTACAGATACGCAGTATTTT
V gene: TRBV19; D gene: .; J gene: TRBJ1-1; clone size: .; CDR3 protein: CASSIEGTRDTEAFF; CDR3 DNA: TGTGCCAGTAGTATAGAGGGGACCCGGGACACTGAAGCTTTCTTT
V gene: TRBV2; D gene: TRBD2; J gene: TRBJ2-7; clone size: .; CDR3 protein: CATGDYYEQYF; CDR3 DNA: TGTGCCACCGGGGACTACTACGAGCAGTACTTC
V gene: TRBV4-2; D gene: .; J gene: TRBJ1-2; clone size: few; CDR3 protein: CASSQDLGEGSNYGYTF; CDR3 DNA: TGTGCCAGCAGCCAAGATCTCGGGGAAGGGTCGAACTATGGCTACACCTTC
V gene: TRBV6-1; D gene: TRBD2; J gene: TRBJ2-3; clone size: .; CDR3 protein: CASRLAGGSTDTQYF; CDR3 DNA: TGTGCCAGCAGACTAGCGGGAGGGAGCACAGATACGCAGTATTTT
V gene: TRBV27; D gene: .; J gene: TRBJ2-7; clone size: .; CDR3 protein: CASSYSEVVWDEQYF; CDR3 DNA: TGTGCCAGCAGTTACTCAGAGGTCGTTTGGGACGAGCAGTACTTC
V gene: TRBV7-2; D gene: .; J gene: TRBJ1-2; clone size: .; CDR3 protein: CASSRTPGGAEGYTF; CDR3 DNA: TGTGCCAGCAGCCGCACACCCGGGGGCGCGGAAGGCTACACCTTC
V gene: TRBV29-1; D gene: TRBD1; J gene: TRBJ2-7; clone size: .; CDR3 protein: CSADRGTDYEQYF; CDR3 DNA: TGCAGCGCCGACAGGGGGACAGACTACGAGCAGTACTTC
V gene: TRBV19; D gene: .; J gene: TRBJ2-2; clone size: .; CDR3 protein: CATPTHNTGELFF; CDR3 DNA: TGTGCCACTCCGACACATAACACCGGGGAGCTGTTTTTT
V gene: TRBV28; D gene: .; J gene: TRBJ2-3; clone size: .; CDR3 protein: CASSLTVESTDTQYF; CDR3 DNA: TGTGCCAGCAGTTTGACAGTTGAAAGCACAGATACGCAGTATTTT
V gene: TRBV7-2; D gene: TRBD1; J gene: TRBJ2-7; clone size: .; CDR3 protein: CASSLLGQGRDEQYF; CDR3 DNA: TGTGCCAGCAGCTTACTGGGACAGGGGAGGGACGAGCAGTACTTC
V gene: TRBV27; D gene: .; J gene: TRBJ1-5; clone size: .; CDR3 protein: CASSLVSGLGQPQHF; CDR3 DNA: TGTGCCAGCAGTTTAGTTTCGGGGTTAGGCCAGCCCCAGCATTTT
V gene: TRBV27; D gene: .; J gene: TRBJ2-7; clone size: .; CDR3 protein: CASSYKPDSTYEQYF; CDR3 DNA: TGTGCCAGCAGTTACAAACCGGACAGTACCTACGAGCAGTACTTC
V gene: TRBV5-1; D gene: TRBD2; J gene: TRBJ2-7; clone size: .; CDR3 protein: CASSRSGTSDYEQYF; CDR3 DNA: TGCGCCAGCAGCCGATCCGGGACTAGTGACTACGAGCAGTACTTC
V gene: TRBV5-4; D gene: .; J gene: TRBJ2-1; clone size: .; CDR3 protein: CASSPDLEREQFF; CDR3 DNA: TGTGCCAGCAGCCCGGACCTGGAGCGTGAGCAGTTCTTC
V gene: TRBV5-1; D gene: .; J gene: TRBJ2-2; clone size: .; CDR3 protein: CASSPTIVLNTGELFF; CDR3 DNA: TGCGCCAGCAGCCCGACTATTGTGCTGAACACCGGGGAGCTGTTTTTT
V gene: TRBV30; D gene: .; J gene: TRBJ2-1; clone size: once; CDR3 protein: CAWSQQKRVFNEQFF; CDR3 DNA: TGTGCCTGGAGCCAACAGAAGAGGGTGTTTAATGAGCAGTTCTTC
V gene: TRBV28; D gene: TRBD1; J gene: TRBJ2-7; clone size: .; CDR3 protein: CASQGQGPIEQYF; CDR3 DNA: TGTGCCAGCCAGGGACAGGGGCCAATCGAGCAGTACTTC
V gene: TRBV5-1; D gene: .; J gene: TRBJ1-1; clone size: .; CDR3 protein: CASSPIKNTEAFF; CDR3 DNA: TGCGCCAGCAGCCCAATTAAGAACACTGAAGCTTTCTTT
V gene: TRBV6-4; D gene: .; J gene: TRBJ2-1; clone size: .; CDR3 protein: CASSDRMTNEQFF; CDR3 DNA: TGTGCCAGCAGTGACCGGATGACTAATGAGCAGTTCTTC
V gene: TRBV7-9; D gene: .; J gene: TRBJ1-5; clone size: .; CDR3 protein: CASSPEGSQPQHF; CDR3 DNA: TGTGCCAGCAGCCCCGAGGGTTCCCAGCCCCAGCATTTT
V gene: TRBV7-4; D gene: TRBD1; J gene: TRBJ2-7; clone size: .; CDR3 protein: CASSLGTDHYEQYF; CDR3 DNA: TGTGCCAGCAGTTTGGGGACAGACCACTACGAGCAGTACTTC
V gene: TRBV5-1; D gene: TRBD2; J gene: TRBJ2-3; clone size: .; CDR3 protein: CASSLALAGGRDTQYF; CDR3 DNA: TGCGCCAGCAGCTTGGCACTAGCGGGAGGGAGGGATACGCAGTATTTT